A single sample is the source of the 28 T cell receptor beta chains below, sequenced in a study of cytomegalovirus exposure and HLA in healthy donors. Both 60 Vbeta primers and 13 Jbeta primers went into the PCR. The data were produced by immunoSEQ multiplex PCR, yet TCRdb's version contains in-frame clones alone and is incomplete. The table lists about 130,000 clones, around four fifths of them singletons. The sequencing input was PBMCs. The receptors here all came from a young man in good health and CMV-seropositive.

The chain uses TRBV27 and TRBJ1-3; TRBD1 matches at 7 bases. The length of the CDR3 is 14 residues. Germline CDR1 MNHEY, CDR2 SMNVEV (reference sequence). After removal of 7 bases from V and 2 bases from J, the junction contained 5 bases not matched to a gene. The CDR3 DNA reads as TGTGCCAGCAAAGGAGGGGGCACTGGAAACACCATATATTTT. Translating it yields CASKGGGTGNTIYF.

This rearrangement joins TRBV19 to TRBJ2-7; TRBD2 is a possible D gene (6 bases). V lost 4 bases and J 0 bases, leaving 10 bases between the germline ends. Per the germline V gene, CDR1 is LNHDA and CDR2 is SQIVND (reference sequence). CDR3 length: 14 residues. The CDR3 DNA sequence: TGTGCCAGTAGTACACGGGGGAGCTCCTACGAGCAGTACTTC. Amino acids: CASSTRGSSYEQYF.

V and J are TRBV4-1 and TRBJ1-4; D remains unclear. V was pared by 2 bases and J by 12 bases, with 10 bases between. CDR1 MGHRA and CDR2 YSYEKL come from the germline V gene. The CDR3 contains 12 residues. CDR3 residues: CASSQIGIELFF. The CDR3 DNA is TGCGCCAGCAGCCAAATCGGTATAGAACTGTTTTTT.

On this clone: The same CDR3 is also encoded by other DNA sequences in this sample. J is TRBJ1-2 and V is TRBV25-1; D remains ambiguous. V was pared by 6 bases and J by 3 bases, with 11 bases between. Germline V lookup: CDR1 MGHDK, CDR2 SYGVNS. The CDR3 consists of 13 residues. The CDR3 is CASRGGGDYGYTF. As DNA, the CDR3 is TGTGCCAGCAGGGGCGGAGGTGACTATGGCTACACCTTC.

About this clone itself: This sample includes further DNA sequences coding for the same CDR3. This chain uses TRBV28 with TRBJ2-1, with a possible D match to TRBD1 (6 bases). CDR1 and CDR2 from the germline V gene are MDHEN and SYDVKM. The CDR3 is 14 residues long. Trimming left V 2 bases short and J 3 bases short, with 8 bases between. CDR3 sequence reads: CASSLGQSYNEQFF. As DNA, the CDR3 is TGTGCCAGCAGTTTAGGACAGAGCTACAATGAGCAGTTCTTC.

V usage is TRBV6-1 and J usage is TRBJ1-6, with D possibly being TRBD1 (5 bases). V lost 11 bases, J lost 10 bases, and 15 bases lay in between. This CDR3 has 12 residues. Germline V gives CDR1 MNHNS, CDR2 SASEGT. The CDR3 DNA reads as TGTGCCTCGTGGACGGGGGAATCACCCCTCCACTTT. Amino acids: CASWTGESPLHF.

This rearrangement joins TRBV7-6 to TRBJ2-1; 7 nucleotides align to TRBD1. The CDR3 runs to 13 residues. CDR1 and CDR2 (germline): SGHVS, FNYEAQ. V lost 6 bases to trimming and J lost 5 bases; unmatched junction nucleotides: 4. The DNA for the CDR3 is TGTGCCAGCAGTTACGACAGGGACAATGAGCAGTTCTTC. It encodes CASSYDRDNEQFF. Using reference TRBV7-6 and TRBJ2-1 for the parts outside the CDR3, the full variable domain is GAGVSQSPRYKVTKRGQDVALRCDPISGHVSLYWYRQALGQGPEFLTYFNYEAQQDKSGLPNDRFSAERPEGSISTLTIQRTEQRDSAMYRCASSYDRDNEQFFGPGTRLTVL.

The chain's CDR3 is CASSDSGYEQYF. CDR3 DNA: TGTGCCAGCAGTGATTCAGGGTACGAGCAGTACTTC. The V and J genes are TRBV6-1 and TRBJ2-7; weak D call: TRBD1 (5 bases). V was cut by 3 bases and J by 4 bases, with 7 bases left in between. CDR3 size: 12 residues. From germline, CDR1 is MNHNS and CDR2 SASEGT.

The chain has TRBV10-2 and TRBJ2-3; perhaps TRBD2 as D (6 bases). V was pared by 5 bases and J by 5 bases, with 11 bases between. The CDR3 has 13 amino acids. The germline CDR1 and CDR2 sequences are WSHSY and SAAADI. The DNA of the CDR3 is TGCGCCAGCAGTCCTGGGACTGGAGATACGCAGTATTTT. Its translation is CASSPGTGDTQYF.

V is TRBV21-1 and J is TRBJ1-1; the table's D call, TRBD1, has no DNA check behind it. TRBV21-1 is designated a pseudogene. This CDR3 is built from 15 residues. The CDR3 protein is CASRLHWTGETEAFF. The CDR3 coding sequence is TGTGCCAGCAGGTTACATTGGACAGGGGAGACTGAAGCTTTCTTT.

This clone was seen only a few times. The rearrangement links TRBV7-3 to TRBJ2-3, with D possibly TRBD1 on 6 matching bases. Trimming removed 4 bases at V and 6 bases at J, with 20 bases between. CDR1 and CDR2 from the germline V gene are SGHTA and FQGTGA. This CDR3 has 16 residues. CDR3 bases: TGTGCCAGCAGCTATACTCCGACAGGAATTAAGGATACGCAGTATTTT. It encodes CASSYTPTGIKDTQYF.

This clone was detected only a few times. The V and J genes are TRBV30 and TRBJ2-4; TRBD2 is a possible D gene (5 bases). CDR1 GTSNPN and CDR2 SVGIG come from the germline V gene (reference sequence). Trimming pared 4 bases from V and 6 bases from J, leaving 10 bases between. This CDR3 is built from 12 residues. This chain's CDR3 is CAWKGGGNIQYF. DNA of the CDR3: TGTGCCTGGAAGGGCGGAGGAAACATTCAGTACTTC.

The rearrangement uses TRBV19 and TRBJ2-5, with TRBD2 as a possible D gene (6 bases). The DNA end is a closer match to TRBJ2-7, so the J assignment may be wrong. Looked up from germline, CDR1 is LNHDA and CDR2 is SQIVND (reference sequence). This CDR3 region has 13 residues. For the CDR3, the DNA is TGTGCCAGTAGTCCATCGGACTATAACGAGCAGTACTTC. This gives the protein CASSPSDYNEQYF.

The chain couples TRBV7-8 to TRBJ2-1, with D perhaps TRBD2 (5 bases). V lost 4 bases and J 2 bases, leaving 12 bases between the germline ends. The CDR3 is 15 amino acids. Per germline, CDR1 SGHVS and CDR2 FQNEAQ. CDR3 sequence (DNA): TGTGCCAGCAGCTCCCCCAGCGGTCCCTACAATGAGCAGTTCTTC. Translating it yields CASSSPSGPYNEQFF.

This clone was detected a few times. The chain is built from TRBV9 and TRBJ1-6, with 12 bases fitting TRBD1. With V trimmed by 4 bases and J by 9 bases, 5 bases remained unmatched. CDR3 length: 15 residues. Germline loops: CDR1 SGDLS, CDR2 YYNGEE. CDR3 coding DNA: TGTGCCAGCAGCACCCTGGGACAGGGGGCTTCACCCCTCCACTTT. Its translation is CASSTLGQGASPLHF.

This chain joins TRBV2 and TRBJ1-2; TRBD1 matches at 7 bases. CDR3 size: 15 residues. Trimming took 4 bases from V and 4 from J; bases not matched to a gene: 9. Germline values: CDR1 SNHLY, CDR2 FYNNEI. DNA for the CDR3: TGTGCCAGCAGTGGGGACAGCCCCAAAGGCTATGGCTACACCTTC. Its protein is CASSGDSPKGYGYTF.

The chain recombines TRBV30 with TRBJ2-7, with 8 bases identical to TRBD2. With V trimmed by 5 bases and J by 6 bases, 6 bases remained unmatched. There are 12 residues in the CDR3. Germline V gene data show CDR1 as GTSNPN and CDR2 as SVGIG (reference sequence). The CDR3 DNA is TGTGCCTGGGCCCGGGGGGGCCTCGAGCAGTACTTC. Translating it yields CAWARGGLEQYF.

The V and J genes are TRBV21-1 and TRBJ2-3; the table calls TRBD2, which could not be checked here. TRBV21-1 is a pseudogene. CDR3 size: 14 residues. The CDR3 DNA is TGTGCCAGCAGCAGCGGGGGGAGCGCAGATACGCAGTATTTT. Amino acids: CASSSGGSADTQYF.

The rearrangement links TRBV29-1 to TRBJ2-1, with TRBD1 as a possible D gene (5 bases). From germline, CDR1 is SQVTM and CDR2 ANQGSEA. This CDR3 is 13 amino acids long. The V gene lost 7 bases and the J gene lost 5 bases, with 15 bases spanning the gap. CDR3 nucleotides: TGCAGCGCCGCAGGGTCCACAGACAATGAGCAGTTCTTC. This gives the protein CSAAGSTDNEQFF.

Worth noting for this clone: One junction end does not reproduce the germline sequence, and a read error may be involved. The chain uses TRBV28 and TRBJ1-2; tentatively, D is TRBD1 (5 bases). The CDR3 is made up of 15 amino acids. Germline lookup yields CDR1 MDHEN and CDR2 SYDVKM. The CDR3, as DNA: TGTGCCAGCAGTTTGAGCGGGATGGGGGACTATGGCTGCACCTTC. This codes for CASSLSGMGDYGCTF.

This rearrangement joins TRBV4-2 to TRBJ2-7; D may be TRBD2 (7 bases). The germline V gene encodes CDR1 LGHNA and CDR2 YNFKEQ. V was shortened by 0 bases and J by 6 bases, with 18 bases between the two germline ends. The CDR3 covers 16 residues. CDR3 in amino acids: CASSQEGEGGIGEQYF. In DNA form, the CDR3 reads TGTGCCAGCAGCCAAGAAGGGGAGGGGGGAATCGGCGAGCAGTACTTC.

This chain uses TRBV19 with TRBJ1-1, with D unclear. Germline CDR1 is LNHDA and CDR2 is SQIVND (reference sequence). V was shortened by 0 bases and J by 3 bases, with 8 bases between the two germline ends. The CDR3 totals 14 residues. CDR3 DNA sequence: TGTGCCAGTAGTATAGATGGCTCCTACACTGAAGCTTTCTTT. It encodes CASSIDGSYTEAFF. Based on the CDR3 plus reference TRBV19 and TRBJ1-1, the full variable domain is DGGITQSPKYLFRKEGQNVTLSCEQNLNHDAMYWYRQDPGQGLRLIYYSQIVNDFQKGDIAEGYSVSREKKESFPLTVTSAQKNPTAFYLCASSIDGSYTEAFFGQGTRLTVV.

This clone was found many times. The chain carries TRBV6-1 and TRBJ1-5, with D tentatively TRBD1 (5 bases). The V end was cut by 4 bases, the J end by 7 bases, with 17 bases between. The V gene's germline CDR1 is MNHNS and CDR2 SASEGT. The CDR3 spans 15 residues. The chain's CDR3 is CASSAAQEGRQPQHF. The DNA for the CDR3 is TGTGCCAGCAGTGCCGCACAGGAGGGCCGGCAGCCCCAGCATTTT.

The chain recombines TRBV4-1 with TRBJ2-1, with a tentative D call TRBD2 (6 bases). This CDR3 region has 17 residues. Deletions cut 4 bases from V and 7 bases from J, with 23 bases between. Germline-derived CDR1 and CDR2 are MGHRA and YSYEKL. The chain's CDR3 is CASSPREVGLPTNEQFF. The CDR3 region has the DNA TGCGCCAGCAGCCCGAGGGAGGTAGGACTACCGACGAATGAGCAGTTCTTC.

This chain's CDR3 is CASSAAGTPNTGELFF. The CDR3 nucleotides read TGCGCCAGCAGCGCAGCCGGGACACCTAACACCGGGGAGCTGTTTTTT. This sequence joins TRBV5-1 and TRBJ2-2, with D possibly being TRBD1 (6 bases). V lost 4 bases to trimming and J lost 2 bases, with 15 bases between them. Germline V CDR1 and CDR2: SGHRS, YFSETQ. This CDR3 spans 16 amino acids.

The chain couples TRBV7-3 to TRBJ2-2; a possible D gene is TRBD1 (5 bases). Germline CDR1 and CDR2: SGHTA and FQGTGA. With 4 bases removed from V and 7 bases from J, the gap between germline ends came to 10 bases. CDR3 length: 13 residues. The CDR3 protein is CASSYRQNGELFF. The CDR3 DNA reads TGTGCCAGCAGCTATCGACAGAACGGGGAGCTGTTTTTT.

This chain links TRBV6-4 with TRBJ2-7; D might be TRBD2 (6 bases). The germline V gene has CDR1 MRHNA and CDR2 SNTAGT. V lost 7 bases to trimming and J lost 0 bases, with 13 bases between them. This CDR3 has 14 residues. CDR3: CASKRLVLSYEQYF. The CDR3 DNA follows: TGTGCCAGCAAAAGACTAGTTCTCTCCTACGAGCAGTACTTC.

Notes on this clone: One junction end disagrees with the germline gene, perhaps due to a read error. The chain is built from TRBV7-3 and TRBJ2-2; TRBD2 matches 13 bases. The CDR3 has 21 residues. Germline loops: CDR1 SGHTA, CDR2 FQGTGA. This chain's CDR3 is CASSLTAGTSGIYANTGELFF. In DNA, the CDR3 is TGTGCCAGCAGCCTAACAGCCGGGACTAGCGGGATCTACGCGAACACCGGGGAGCTGTTTTTT. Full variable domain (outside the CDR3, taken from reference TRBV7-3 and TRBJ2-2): GAGVSQTPSNKVTEKGKYVELRCDPISGHTALYWYRQSLGQGPEFLIYFQGTGAADDSGLPNDRFFAVRPEGSVSTLKIQRTERGDSAVYLCASSLTAGTSGIYANTGELFFGEGSRLTVL.